The 20 T cell receptor beta chains below all came from one sample that was sequenced in a study of regulatory T cells in long-lasting Graves disease. Time point specified: newly diagnosed GD, antithyroid drugs for less than 3 months. PBMC-extracted RNA yielded the TCR library. Combining iRepertoire HTBI primers with Arm-PCR of CDR3 regions, the authors built TCR beta libraries. TCRdb used MiXCR to reprocess the multiplex PCR reads, holding one entry per CDR3 protein. The data contain approximately 350,000 distinct CDR3 sequences, roughly 17% of them singletons. The same data also went into a second study, on T cells in Graves' hyperthyroidism and ophthalmopathy.

The sample in question was peripheral blood mononuclear cells (PBMCs), obtained at new diagnosis, from a patient treated with antithyroid drugs. The receptor source for this set is a man aged 40-50 years with Graves disease.

There are many counts of this clonotype. This chain connects TRBV5-1 to TRBJ2-1, with TRBD1 identical over 12 bases. This CDR3 has 16 amino acids. V shed 0 bases, J shed 11 bases, and the junction held 9 bases outside the gene matches. The germline gives CDR1 SGHRS, CDR2 YFSETQ. The CDR3 spells CASSLASPGQGAQQFF. In DNA, the CDR3 is TGCGCCAGCAGCTTGGCCTCCCCGGGACAGGGGGCTCAGCAGTTCTTC.

V gene TRBV20-1 combines with J gene TRBJ2-7, with D perhaps TRBD1 (5 bases). Germline assignment: CDR1 DFQATT and CDR2 SNEGSKA (reference sequence). The CDR3 runs to 13 residues. V lost 3 bases to trimming and J lost 2 bases, with 11 bases between them. CDR3 residues: CSARTEAPYEQYF. DNA of the CDR3: TGCAGTGCTAGGACAGAAGCACCCTACGAGCAGTACTTC.

This clonotype occurred a few times. The J gene is TRBJ2-3, the V gene TRBV2; tentative D call: TRBD2 (5 bases). Germline CDR1 SNHLY, CDR2 FYNNEI. V lost 4 bases and J lost 1, with 12 bases in between. This CDR3 has 15 residues. The CDR3 loop reads CASSGDYRGTDTQYF. CDR3 DNA: TGTGCCAGCAGTGGCGACTATCGAGGCACAGATACGCAGTATTTT. The entire variable domain, with the rest obtained from reference TRBV2 and TRBJ2-3, is as follows: EPEVTQTPSHQVTQMGQEVILRCVPISNHLYFYWYRQILGQKVEFLVSFYNNEISEKSEIFDDQFSVERPDGSNFTLKIRSTKLEDSAMYFCASSGDYRGTDTQYFGPGTRLTVL.

This clonotype was recorded many times. The rearrangement joins TRBV9 to TRBJ2-3; D is possibly TRBD2 (6 bases). Germline-derived CDR1 and CDR2 are SGDLS and YYNGEE. The CDR3 has 16 amino acids. V lost 2 bases and J 5 bases, leaving 18 bases between the germline ends. CDR3 nucleotide sequence: TGTGCCAGCAGCGTCAGCGGGTGGGCCGGAGGAGATACGCAGTATTTT. This sequence encodes CASSVSGWAGGDTQYF.

This clonotype was detected many times. This rearrangement joins TRBV14 to TRBJ2-2; no clear D. V lost 6 bases to trimming and J lost 3 bases, with 17 bases between them. This CDR3 has 16 residues. Germline loops: CDR1 SGHDN, CDR2 FVKESK. The CDR3 DNA reads as TGTGCCAGCAGTCCGACTCTACAGAGAGACACCGGGGAGCTGTTTTTT. Amino acids: CASSPTLQRDTGELFF.

The J gene is TRBJ1-2, the V gene TRBV15; D not resolved. The germline V and J ends were trimmed by 0 bases and 2 bases, with 10 bases remaining between them. The germline CDR1 and CDR2 sequences are LNHNV and YYDKDF (reference sequence). There are 15 residues in the CDR3. The CDR3 loop is CATSRDERRNYGYTF. DNA for the CDR3: TGTGCCACCAGCAGAGATGAGCGGAGAAACTATGGCTACACCTTC.

In this sample, this clonotype turned up a few times. The chain links TRBV28 to TRBJ2-1, with a weak D call TRBD1 (6 bases). V lost 6 bases and J 3 bases, leaving 12 bases between the germline ends. CDR1 is MDHEN, CDR2 SYDVKM, per germline. This CDR3 contains 14 residues. CDR3 sequence: CASRSGQNYNEQFF. As DNA, the CDR3 is TGTGCCAGCAGATCGGGACAAAACTACAATGAGCAGTTCTTC.

The chain has TRBV19 and TRBJ2-7; 9 nucleotides line up with TRBD2. The V gene end was trimmed by 1 base and the J gene end by 2 bases; junction bases not matched to a gene: 12. This CDR3 spans 18 amino acids. From germline, CDR1 is LNHDA and CDR2 SQIVND (reference sequence). The CDR3, as DNA: TGTGCCAGTAGTATAGGCTTTTCGACTAGCGGAATTCCCTACGAGCAGTACTTC. This translates into CASSIGFSTSGIPYEQYF.

This clonotype was observed many times. The chain carries TRBV6-1 and TRBJ1-5, with a tentative D call TRBD1 (6 bases). Germline CDR1 MNHNS, CDR2 SASEGT. Between the trimmed V and J ends, which lost 2 bases and 2 bases, there was a span of 22 bases. The CDR3 sequence is 19 residues long. The CDR3 nucleotides are TGTGCCAGCAGTGAAACCCATGAGGGGGAGTATGGGGGCAATCAGCCCCAGCATTTT. Protein sequence: CASSETHEGEYGGNQPQHF.

This clonotype was observed a few times. The chain couples TRBV20-1 to TRBJ1-6; 8 bases match TRBD1. The germline V gene encodes CDR1 DFQATT and CDR2 SNEGSKA (reference sequence). The junction had 1 base not matched to a gene; V was cut back by 7 bases and J by 5 bases. The CDR3 contains 12 residues. As DNA, the CDR3 is TGCAGTGGGACAGGGAATAATTCACCCCTCCACTTT. Protein product: CSGTGNNSPLHF.

There are many counts of this clonotype. J is TRBJ1-1 and V is TRBV2; D gene ambiguous. Per the germline V gene, CDR1 is SNHLY and CDR2 is FYNNEI. CDR3 size: 15 residues. Trimming shortened V by 2 bases and J by 1 base, and 11 bases separated the two germline ends. The CDR3 is CASSERAAQNTEAFF. In DNA, the CDR3 is TGTGCCAGCAGTGAAAGGGCAGCGCAGAACACTGAAGCTTTCTTT. Together with reference TRBV2 and TRBJ1-1, the CDR3 gives the full variable domain: EPEVTQTPSHQVTQMGQEVILRCVPISNHLYFYWYRQILGQKVEFLVSFYNNEISEKSEIFDDQFSVERPDGSNFTLKIRSTKLEDSAMYFCASSERAAQNTEAFFGQGTRLTVV.

This clonotype has at least ten counts. A junction boundary mismatches the germline segment, possibly from a read error. The V call is TRBV7-7, the J call TRBJ1-6; D is undetermined. Germline assignment: CDR1 SSHAT and CDR2 FNYEAQ (reference sequence). This CDR3 is built from 13 residues. CDR3 bases: TGTGCTAGCAGCTTAGACACCAATTCACCCCTCCACTTT. Protein sequence: CASSLDTNSPLHF.

The V and J genes are TRBV20-1 and TRBJ2-4; D not certain. Trimming took off 3 bases at V and 7 bases at J, with 10 bases between the two ends. CDR1 and CDR2 from the germline V gene are DFQATT and SNEGSKA (reference sequence). CDR3 length equals 12 residues. CDR3 DNA: TGCAGTGCTAGGAGGCAGGAGAACATTCAGTACTTC. It yields the protein CSARRQENIQYF.

Ten or more counts support this clonotype. The rearrangement uses TRBV9 and TRBJ1-1; D is possibly TRBD1 (6 bases). This CDR3 has 14 residues. Trimming cost V 1 base and J 6 bases, with 13 bases left between them. CDR1 and CDR2 from the germline V gene are SGDLS and YYNGEE. The CDR3 sequence is CASSVSGGYSEAFF. The CDR3 coding sequence is TGTGCCAGCAGCGTATCTGGGGGCTATTCTGAAGCTTTCTTT.

In this sample, this clonotype turned up many times. V usage is TRBV30 and J usage is TRBJ2-7; no firm D call. The germline V and J ends were trimmed by 3 bases and 0 bases, with 9 bases remaining between them. CDR3 length equals 13 residues. Germline CDR1 GTSNPN, CDR2 SVGIG (reference sequence). CDR3 sequence reads: CAWRAWDSYEQYF. The CDR3 DNA reads as TGTGCCTGGAGGGCATGGGACTCCTACGAGCAGTACTTC. The full variable domain, in which reference TRBV30 and TRBJ2-7 provide the parts outside the CDR3, is SQTIHQWPATLVQPVGSPLSLECTVEGTSNPNLYWYRQAAGRGLQLLFYSVGIGQISSEVPQNLSASRPQDRQFILSSKKLLLSDSGFYLCAWRAWDSYEQYFGPGTRLTVT.

This clonotype has just a few counts. The chain couples TRBV20-1 to TRBJ2-4, with 10 bases lining up with TRBD2. J gave up 4 bases and V 5 bases, and 2 bases lay outside the gene matches. Germline loops: CDR1 DFQATT, CDR2 SNEGSKA (reference sequence). The CDR3 spans 13 residues. CDR3 residues: CSASTSGKNIQYF. The DNA for the CDR3 is TGCAGTGCTTCGACTAGCGGGAAAAACATTCAGTACTTC.

This clonotype was observed a few times. V gene TRBV20-1 combines with J gene TRBJ2-3, with a weak D call TRBD1 (5 bases). The CDR3 is 14 amino acids. Germline V CDR1 and CDR2: DFQATT, SNEGSKA (reference sequence). Between the trimmed V and J ends, which lost 6 bases and 0 bases, there was a span of 13 bases. The CDR3 here is CSAPAGSSTDTQYF. The DNA for the CDR3 is TGCAGTGCGCCGGCAGGGTCTAGCACAGATACGCAGTATTTT.

This clonotype has only one observation. V gene TRBV19 combines with J gene TRBJ1-5; tentative D call: TRBD1 (5 bases). Germline CDR1 LNHDA, CDR2 SQIVND (reference sequence). This CDR3 is built from 16 residues. Trimming took off 5 bases at V and 4 bases at J, with 18 bases between the two ends. This chain's CDR3 is CASSVSGTDINQPQHF. As DNA, the CDR3 is TGTGCCAGTAGTGTCTCCGGGACGGATATTAATCAGCCCCAGCATTTT.

In its sample, this clonotype was seen many times. The chain links TRBV24-1 to TRBJ2-7; D call uncertain. The germline V and J ends were trimmed by 3 bases and 5 bases, with 13 bases remaining between them. CDR1 and CDR2 (germline): KGHDR, SFDVKD. The CDR3 is 14 residues long. The CDR3 coding sequence is TGTGCCACCAGTGATCATCCCCCCTGGGACGAGCAGTACTTC. This sequence encodes CATSDHPPWDEQYF.

This rearrangement joins TRBV12-3 or TRBV12-4 to TRBJ2-3; 11 positions match TRBD2. CDR3 length: 17 amino acids. Unmatched junction bases numbered 8, after V lost 2 bases and J lost 4 bases. CDR3 coding DNA: TGTGCCAGCAGTTTAATGGCTAGCGGGGGGCTCTCAGATACGCAGTATTTT. Amino acid sequence: CASSLMASGGLSDTQYF.